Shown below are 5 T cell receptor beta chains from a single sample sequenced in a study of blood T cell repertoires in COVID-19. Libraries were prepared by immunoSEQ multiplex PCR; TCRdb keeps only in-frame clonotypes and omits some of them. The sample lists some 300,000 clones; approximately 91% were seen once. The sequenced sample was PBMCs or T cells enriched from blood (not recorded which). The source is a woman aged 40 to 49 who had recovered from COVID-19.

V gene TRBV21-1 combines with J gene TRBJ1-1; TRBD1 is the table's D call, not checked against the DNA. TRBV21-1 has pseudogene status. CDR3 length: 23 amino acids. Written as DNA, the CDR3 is TGTGCCAGCAGCACGACGGAAACCCCCACCCCGCGGGACAGGGAAGTTTTGGACACTGAAGCTTTCTTT. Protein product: CASSTTETPTPRDREVLDTEAFF.

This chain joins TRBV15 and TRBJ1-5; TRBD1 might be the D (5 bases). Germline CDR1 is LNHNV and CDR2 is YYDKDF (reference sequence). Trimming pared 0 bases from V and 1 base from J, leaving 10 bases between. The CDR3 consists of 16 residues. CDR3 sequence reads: CATSREVDSSNQPQHF. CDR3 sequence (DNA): TGTGCCACCAGCAGAGAAGTAGACAGCAGCAATCAGCCCCAGCATTTT.

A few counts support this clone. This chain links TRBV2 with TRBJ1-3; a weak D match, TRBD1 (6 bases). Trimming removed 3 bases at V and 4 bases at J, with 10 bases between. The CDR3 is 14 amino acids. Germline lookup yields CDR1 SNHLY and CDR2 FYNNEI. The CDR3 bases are TGTGCCAGCAGTGAGAGGCAGGGGGGAAACACCATATATTTT. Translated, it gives CASSERQGGNTIYF.

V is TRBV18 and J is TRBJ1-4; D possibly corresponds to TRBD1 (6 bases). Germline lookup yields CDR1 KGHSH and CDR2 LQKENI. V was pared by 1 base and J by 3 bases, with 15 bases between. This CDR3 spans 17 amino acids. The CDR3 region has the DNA TGTGCCAGCTCACCACTGGACGGGGGGGCCTCTAATGAAAAACTGTTTTTT. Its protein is CASSPLDGGASNEKLFF.

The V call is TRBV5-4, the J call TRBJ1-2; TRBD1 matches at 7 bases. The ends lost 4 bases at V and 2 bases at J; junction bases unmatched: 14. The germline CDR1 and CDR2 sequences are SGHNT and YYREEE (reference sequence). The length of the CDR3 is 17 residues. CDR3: CASSPPPGGDSNYGYTF. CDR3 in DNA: TGTGCCAGCAGCCCCCCCCCTGGAGGGGACAGCAACTATGGCTACACCTTC.